One and the same sample provided the 8 T cell receptor beta chains below, sequenced in a study of blood T cell repertoires in COVID-19. Profiling relied on immunoSEQ multiplex PCR, and the TCRdb table lists in-frame clones only, not all of them. The data contain 120,000 to 150,000 clones, roughly 80% of them singletons. Material: peripheral blood. These receptors were obtained from a human donor with acute or convalescent COVID-19. The donor label of this sample is uncertain.

This sequence joins TRBV9 and TRBJ2-5; D not resolved. Trimming removed 1 base at V and 2 bases at J, with 9 bases between. The V gene's germline CDR1 is SGDLS and CDR2 YYNGEE. The CDR3 has 14 amino acids. In DNA form, the CDR3 reads TGTGCCAGCAGCGTAACTACCGGACAAGAGACCCAGTACTTC. Translating gives CASSVTTGQETQYF.

Many counts were recorded for this clone. This chain links TRBV11-2 with TRBJ2-2, with 15 bases matching TRBD2. CDR1 SGHAT and CDR2 FQNNGV come from the germline V gene. J lost 3 bases, V lost 7 bases, and 9 bases had no gene match. This CDR3 has 18 residues. CDR3 protein: CASTPFGTSGGYTGELFF. For the CDR3, the DNA is TGTGCCAGCACCCCCTTCGGGACTAGCGGGGGGTACACCGGGGAGCTGTTTTTT.

In DNA form, the CDR3 reads TGTGCCAGCAGCTTAGTCGGGGTGGATCAGCCCCAGCATTTT. Translation: CASSLVGVDQPQHF. The chain employs TRBV7-8 and TRBJ1-5; D unresolved. V was clipped by 1 base and J by 5 bases, with 9 bases between them. Germline CDR1 reads SGHVS; CDR2 reads FQNEAQ. There are 14 residues in the CDR3.

This clone turned up a few times. The V and J genes are TRBV5-5 and TRBJ1-1; TRBD1 might be the D (6 bases). V lost 4 bases and J lost 10, with 20 bases in between. Per germline, CDR1 SGHKS and CDR2 YYEKEE (reference sequence). The CDR3 runs to 14 residues. This CDR3 is CASSQPDRNEGAFF. The CDR3 coding sequence is TGTGCCAGCAGCCAGCCCGACAGGAACGAGGGAGCTTTCTTT.

The genes are TRBV5-1 and TRBJ2-7; 8 nucleotides match TRBD1. The CDR3 consists of 15 residues. Germline CDR1 and CDR2: SGHRS and YFSETQ. V trimming: 4 bases; J trimming: 6 bases; junction bases outside the gene matches: 12. CDR3 amino acids: CASSNLGTGSPEQYV. The CDR3 coding sequence is TGCGCCAGCAGCAACCTTGGGACAGGTTCTCCCGAGCAGTACGTC.

V usage is TRBV14 and J usage is TRBJ2-7, with TRBD1 identical over 10 bases. The CDR3 loop spans 13 amino acids. Germline trimming cut 6 bases from V and 6 bases from J; bases unmatched to any gene: 5. Germline V CDR1 and CDR2: SGHDN, FVKESK. CDR3 in DNA: TGTGCCAGCAGACGACAGGGGGCTGGCGAGCAGTACTTC. Encoded protein: CASRRQGAGEQYF.

The chain uses TRBV9 and TRBJ1-1; no firm D call. Germline V gene lookup returns CDR1 SGDLS and CDR2 YYNGEE. The CDR3 spans 14 residues. The V gene lost 3 bases and the J gene lost 5 bases, with 14 bases spanning the gap. This CDR3 reads CASSDYGEQTEAFF. CDR3 DNA: TGTGCCAGCAGCGATTACGGTGAACAGACTGAAGCTTTCTTT.

This clone was observed once. The chain has TRBV27 and TRBJ2-3; 7 positions match TRBD2. Germline CDR1 and CDR2: MNHEY and SMNVEV (reference sequence). With 7 bases clipped from V and 1 base from J, the junction kept 11 bases outside the gene matches. This CDR3 has 16 amino acids. CDR3 sequence reads: CASTHVRAGGTDTQYF. CDR3 coding DNA: TGTGCCAGCACTCATGTAAGGGCGGGGGGCACAGATACGCAGTATTTT.